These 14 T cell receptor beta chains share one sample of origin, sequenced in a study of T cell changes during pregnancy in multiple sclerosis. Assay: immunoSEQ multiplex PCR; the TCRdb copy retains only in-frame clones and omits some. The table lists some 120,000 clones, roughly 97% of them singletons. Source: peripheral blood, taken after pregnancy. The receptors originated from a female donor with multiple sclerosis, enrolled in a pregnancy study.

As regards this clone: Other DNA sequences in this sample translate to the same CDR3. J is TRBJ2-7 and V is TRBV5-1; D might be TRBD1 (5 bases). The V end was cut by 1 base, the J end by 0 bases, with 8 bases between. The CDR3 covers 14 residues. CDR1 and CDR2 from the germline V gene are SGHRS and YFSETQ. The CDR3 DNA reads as TGCGCCAGCAGCTTGACAGGTTACTCCTACGAGCAGTACTTC. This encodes CASSLTGYSYEQYF.

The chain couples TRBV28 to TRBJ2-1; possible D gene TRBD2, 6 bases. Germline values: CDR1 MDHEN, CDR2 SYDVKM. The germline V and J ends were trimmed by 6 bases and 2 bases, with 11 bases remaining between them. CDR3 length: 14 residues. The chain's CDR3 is CASSLAATYNEQFF. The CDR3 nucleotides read TGTGCCAGCAGCTTAGCGGCCACCTACAATGAGCAGTTCTTC.

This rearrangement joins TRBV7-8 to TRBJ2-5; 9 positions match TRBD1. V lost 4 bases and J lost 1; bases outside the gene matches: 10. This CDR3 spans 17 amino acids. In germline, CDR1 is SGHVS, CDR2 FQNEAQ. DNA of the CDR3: TGTGCCAGCAGCTCAACCGGGACAGGGAGTTTCCAAGAGACCCAGTACTTC. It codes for CASSSTGTGSFQETQYF.

This CDR3 is CASSGRSGTLAKNIQYF. In DNA, the CDR3 is TGTGCCAGCAGTGGACGATCCGGGACTCTGGCCAAAAACATTCAGTACTTC. The V call is TRBV25-1, the J call TRBJ2-4, with D possibly being TRBD2 (6 bases). The CDR3 has 17 residues. V lost 4 bases to trimming and J lost 1 base, with 17 bases between them. The germline V gene has CDR1 MGHDK and CDR2 SYGVNS.

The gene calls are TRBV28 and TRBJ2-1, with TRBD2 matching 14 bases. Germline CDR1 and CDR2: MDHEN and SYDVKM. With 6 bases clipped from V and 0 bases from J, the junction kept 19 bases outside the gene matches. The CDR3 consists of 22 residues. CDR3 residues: CASSHDRPGTSGRPISYNEQFF. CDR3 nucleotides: TGTGCCAGCAGCCACGACCGGCCCGGGACTAGCGGGAGACCGATCTCCTACAATGAGCAGTTCTTC.

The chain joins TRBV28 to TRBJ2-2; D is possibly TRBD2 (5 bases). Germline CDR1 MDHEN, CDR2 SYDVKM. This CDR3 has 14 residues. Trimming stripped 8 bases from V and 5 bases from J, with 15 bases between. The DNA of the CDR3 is TGTGCCAGCCTAGCTGTTAGAGTAACCGGGGAGCTGTTTTTT. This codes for CASLAVRVTGELFF.

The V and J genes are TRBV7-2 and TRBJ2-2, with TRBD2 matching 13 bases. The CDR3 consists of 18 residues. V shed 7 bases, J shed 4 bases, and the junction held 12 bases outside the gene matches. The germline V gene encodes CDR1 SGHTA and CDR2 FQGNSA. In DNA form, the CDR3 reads TGTGCCAGCAACATCCGGACTAGCGGGAGTTTCGGCACCGGGGAGCTGTTTTTT. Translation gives CASNIRTSGSFGTGELFF.

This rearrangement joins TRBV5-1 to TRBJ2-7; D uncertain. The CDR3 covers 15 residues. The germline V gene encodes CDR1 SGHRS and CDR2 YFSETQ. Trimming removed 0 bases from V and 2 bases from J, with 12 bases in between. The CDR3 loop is CASSLARDPTYEQYF. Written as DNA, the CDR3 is TGCGCCAGCAGCTTGGCCCGAGATCCAACCTACGAGCAGTACTTC. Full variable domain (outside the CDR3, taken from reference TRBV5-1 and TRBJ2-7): KAGVTQTPRYLIKTRGQQVTLSCSPISGHRSVSWYQQTPGQGLQFLFEYFSETQRNKGNFPGRFSGRQFSNSRSEMNVSTLELGDSALYLCASSLARDPTYEQYFGPGTRLTVT.

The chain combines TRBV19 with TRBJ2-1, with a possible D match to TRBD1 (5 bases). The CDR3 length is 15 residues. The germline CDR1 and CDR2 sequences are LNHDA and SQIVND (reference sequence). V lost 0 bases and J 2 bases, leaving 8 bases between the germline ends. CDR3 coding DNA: TGTGCCAGTAGTATAGACAGGGCGGCCTACAATGAGCAGTTCTTC. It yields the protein CASSIDRAAYNEQFF.

Written as DNA, the CDR3 is TGTGCCAGCAGCCTCAGAGTGGTAGCGGGATACTTCCAAGAGACCCAGTACTTC. Amino acid sequence: CASSLRVVAGYFQETQYF. The chain links TRBV4-2 to TRBJ2-5; 8 nucleotides match TRBD2. CDR1 and CDR2 (germline): LGHNA, YNFKEQ. The CDR3 has 18 amino acids. V shed 4 bases, J shed 1 base, and the junction held 14 bases outside the gene matches.

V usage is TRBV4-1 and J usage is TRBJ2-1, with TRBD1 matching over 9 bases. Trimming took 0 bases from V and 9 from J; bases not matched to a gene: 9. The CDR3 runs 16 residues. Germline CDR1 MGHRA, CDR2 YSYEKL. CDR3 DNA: TGCGCCAGCAGCCAAGATCCGGGACAGGGTCGGGGTGAGCAGTTCTTC. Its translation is CASSQDPGQGRGEQFF.

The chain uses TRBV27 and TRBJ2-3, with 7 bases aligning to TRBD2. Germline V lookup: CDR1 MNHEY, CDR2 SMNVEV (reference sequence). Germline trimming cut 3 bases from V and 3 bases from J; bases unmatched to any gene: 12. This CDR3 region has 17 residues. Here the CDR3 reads CASSFVGGEGRTDTQYF. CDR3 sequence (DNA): TGTGCCAGCAGTTTCGTGGGGGGGGAGGGCCGGACAGATACGCAGTATTTT.

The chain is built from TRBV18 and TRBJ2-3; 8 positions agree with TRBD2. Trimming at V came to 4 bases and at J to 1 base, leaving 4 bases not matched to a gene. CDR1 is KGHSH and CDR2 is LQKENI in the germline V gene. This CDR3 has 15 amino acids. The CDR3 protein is CASSRAGDGTDTQYF. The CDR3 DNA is TGTGCCAGCTCACGAGCGGGAGATGGCACAGATACGCAGTATTTT.

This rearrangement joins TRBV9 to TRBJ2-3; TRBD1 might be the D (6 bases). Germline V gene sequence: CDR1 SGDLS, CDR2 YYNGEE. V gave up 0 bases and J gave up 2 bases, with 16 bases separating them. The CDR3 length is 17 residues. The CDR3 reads CASSVEGGHSATDTQYF. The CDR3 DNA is TGTGCCAGCAGCGTAGAAGGGGGACATTCAGCCACAGATACGCAGTATTTT. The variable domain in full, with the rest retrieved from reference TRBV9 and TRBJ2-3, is DSGVTQTPKHLITATGQRVTLRCSPRSGDLSVYWYQQSLDQGLQFLIQYYNGEERAKGNILERFSAQQFPDLHSELNLSSLELGDSALYFCASSVEGGHSATDTQYFGPGTRLTVL.